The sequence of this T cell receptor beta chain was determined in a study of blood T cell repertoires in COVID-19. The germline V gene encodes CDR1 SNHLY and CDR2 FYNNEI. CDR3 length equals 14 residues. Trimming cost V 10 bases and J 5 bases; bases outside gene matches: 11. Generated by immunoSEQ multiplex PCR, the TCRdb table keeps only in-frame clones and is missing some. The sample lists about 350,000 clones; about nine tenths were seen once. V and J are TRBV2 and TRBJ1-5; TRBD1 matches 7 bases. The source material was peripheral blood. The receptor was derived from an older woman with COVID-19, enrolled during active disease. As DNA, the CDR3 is TGTGCCACCGATCGTCAGGGGGAAGATCAGCCCCAGCATTTT. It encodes CATDRQGEDQPQHF.